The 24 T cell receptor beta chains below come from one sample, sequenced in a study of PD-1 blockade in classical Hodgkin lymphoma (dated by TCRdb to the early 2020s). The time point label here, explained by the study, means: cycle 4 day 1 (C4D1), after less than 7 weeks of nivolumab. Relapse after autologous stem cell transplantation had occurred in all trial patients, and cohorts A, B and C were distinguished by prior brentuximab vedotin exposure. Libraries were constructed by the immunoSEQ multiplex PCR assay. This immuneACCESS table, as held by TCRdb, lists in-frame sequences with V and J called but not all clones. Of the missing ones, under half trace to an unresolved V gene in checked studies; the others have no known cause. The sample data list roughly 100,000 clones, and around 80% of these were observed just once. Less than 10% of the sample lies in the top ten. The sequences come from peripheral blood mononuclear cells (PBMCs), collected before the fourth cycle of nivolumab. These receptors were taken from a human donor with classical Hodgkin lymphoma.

CDR3 amino acids: CASSVWPDREVGTDTQYF. DNA of the CDR3: TGTGCCAGCAGCGTCTGGCCGGACAGGGAGGTTGGCACAGATACGCAGTATTTT. The chain has TRBV9 and TRBJ2-3; TRBD1 agrees at 8 bases. Germline values: CDR1 SGDLS, CDR2 YYNGEE. V lost 2 bases to trimming and J lost 1 base; unmatched junction nucleotides: 12. The CDR3 has 18 residues.

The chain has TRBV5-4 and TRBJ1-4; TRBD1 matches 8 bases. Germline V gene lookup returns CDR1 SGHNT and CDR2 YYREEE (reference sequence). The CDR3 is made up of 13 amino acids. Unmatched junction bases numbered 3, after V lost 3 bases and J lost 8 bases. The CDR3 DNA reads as TGTGCCAGCAGCTCGGGGACAGGCGAAAAACTGTTTTTT. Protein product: CASSSGTGEKLFF.

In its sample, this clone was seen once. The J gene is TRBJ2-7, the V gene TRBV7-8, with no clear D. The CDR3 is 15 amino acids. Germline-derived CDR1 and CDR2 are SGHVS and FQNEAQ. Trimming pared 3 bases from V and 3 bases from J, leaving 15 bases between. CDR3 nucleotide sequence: TGTGCCAGCAGCTTCCTGATGGGTCTGAACTACGAGCAGTACTTC. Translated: CASSFLMGLNYEQYF. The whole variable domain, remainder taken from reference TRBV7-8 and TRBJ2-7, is GAGVSQSPRYKVAKRGQDVALRCDPISGHVSLFWYQQALGQGPEFLTYFQNEAQLDKSGLPSDRFFAERPEGSVSTLKIQRTQQEDSAVYLCASSFLMGLNYEQYFGPGTRLTVT.

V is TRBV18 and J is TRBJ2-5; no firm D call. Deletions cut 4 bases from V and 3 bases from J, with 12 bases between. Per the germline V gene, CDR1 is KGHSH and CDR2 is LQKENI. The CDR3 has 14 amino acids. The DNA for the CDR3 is TGTGCCAGCTCACTAATCAGGACGGAAGAGACCCAGTACTTC. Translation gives CASSLIRTEETQYF.

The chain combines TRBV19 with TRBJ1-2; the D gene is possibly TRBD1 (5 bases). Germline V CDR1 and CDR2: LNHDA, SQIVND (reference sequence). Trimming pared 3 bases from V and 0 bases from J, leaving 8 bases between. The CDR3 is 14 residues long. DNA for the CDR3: TGTGCCAGTAGTATTGCAGGGACTAACTATGGCTACACCTTC. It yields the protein CASSIAGTNYGYTF.

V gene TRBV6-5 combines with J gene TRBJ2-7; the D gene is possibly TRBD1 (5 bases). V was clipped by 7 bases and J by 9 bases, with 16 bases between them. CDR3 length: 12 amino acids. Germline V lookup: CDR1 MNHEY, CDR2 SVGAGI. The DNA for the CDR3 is TGTGCCAGCACTCATACCGATGGGGCGCAGTACTTC. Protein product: CASTHTDGAQYF.

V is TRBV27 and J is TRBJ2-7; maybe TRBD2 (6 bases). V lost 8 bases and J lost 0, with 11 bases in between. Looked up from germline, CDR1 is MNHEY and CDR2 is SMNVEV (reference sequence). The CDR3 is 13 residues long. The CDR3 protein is CASRRDFSYEQYF. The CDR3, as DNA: TGTGCCAGCCGAAGGGACTTCTCCTACGAGCAGTACTTC.

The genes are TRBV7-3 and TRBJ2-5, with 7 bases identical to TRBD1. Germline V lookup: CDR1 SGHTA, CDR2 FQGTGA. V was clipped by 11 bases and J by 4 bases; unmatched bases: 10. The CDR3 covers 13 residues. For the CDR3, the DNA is TGTGCCTCCGCTGGGGACAGTTCAGAGACCCAGTACTTC. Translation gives CASAGDSSETQYF.

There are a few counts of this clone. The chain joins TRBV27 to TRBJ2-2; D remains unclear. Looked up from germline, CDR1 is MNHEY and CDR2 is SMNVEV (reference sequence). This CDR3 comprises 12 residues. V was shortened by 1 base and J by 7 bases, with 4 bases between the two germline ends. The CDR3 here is CASSLWGGELFF. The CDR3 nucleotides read TGTGCCAGCAGTTTATGGGGCGGGGAGCTGTTTTTT.

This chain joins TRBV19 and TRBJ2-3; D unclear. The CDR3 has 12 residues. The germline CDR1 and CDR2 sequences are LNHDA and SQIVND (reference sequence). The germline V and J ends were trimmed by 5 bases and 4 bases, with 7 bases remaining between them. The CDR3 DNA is TGTGCCAGTAGTGGGGATGCAGATACGCAGTATTTT. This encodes CASSGDADTQYF.

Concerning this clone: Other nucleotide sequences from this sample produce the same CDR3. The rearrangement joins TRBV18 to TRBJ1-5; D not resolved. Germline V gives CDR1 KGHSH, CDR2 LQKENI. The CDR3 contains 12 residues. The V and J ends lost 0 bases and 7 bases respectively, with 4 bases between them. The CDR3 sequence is CASSPPGQPQHF. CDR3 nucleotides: TGTGCCAGCTCACCACCGGGCCAGCCCCAGCATTTT.

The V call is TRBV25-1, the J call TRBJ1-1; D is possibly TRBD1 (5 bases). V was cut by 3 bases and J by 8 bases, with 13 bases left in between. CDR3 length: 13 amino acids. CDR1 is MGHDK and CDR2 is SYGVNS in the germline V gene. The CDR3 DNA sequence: TGTGCCAGCAGTGACCCGGAGGGGATGGAAGCTTTCTTT. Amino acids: CASSDPEGMEAFF.

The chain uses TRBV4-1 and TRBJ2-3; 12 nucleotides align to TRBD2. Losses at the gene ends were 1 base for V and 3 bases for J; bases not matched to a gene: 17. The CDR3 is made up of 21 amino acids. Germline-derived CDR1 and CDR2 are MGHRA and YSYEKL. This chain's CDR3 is CASSQGDSYTLTSGRTDTQYF. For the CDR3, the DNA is TGCGCCAGCAGCCAAGGGGACAGCTACACCCTTACTAGCGGGAGGACAGATACGCAGTATTTT.

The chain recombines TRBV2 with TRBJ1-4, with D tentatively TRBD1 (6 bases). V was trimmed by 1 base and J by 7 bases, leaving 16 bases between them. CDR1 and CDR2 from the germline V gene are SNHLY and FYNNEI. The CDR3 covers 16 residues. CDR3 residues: CASSEDRRTAREKLFF. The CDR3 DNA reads TGTGCCAGCAGTGAAGACAGGAGGACAGCCCGTGAAAAACTGTTTTTT.

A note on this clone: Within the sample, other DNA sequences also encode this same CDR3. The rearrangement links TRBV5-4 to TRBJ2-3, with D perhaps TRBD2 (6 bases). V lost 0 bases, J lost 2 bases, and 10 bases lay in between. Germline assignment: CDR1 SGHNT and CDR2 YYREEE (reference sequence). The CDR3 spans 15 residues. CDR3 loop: CASSLGSGVTDTQYF. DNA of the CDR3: TGTGCCAGCAGCTTGGGTAGCGGAGTCACAGATACGCAGTATTTT.

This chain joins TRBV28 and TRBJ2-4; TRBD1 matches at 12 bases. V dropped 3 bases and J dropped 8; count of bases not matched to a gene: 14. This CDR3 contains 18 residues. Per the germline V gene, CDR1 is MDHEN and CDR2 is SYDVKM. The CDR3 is CASSLFGGTGGLLDIQYF. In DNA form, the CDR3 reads TGTGCCAGCAGTTTGTTTGGGGGGACAGGGGGCCTGTTGGACATTCAGTACTTC.

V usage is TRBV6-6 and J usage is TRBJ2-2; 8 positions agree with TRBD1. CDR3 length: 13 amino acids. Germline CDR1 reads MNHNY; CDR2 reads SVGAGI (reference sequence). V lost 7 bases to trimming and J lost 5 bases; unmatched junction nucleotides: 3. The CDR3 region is CASIRQGTGELFF. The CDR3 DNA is TGTGCCAGCATTAGACAGGGGACCGGGGAGCTGTTTTTT.

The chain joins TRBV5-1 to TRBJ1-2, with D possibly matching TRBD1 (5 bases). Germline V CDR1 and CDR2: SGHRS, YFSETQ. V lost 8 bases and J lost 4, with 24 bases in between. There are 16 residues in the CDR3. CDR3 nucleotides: TGCGCCAGTCGTCCTACGACAGCCATAAGGGGCTATGGCTACACCTTC. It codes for CASRPTTAIRGYGYTF.

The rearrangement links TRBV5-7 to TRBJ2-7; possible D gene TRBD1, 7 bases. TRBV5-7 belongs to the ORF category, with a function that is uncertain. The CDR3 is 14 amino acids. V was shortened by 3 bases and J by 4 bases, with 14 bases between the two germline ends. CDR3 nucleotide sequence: TGTGCCAGCAGCTGGGGGGCAGGGGGGTACGAGCAGTACTTC. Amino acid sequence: CASSWGAGGYEQYF.

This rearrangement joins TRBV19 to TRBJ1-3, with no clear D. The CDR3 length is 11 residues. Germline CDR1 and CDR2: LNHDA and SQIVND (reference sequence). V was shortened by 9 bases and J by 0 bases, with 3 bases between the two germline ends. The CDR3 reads CASGSGNTIYF. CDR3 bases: TGTGCCAGCGGCTCTGGAAACACCATATATTTT.

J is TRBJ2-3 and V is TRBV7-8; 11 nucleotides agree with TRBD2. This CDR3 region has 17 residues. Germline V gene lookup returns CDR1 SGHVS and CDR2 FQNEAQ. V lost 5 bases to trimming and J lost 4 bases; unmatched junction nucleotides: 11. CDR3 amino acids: CASSTSLAGGFADTQYF. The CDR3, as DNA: TGTGCCAGCAGCACCTCCCTAGCGGGGGGTTTCGCAGATACGCAGTATTTT.

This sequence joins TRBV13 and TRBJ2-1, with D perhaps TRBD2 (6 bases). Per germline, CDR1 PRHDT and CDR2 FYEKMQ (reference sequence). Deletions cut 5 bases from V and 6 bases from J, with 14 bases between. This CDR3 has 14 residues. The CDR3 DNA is TGTGCCAGCAGCCCGGGACTTAGGGGCAATGAGCAGTTCTTC. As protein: CASSPGLRGNEQFF.

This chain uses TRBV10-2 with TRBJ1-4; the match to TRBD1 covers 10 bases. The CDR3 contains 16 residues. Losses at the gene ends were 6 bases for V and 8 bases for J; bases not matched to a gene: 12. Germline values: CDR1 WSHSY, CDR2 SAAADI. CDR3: CASRSLPGQGTEKLFF. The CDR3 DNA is TGCGCCAGCAGATCCCTACCGGGACAGGGGACGGAAAAACTGTTTTTT.

In DNA form, the CDR3 reads TGTGCCAGCAGTTACTTGGGACCTGGCGATGAGCAGTTCTTC. It is translated as CASSYLGPGDEQFF. The rearrangement uses TRBV6-6 and TRBJ2-1; the D call may be TRBD1 or TRBD2 (5 bases each). The CDR3 consists of 14 residues. Germline V gene sequence: CDR1 MNHNY, CDR2 SVGAGI (reference sequence). Trimming took off 1 base at V and 8 bases at J, with 12 bases between the two ends.